The 5 T cell receptor beta chains in this list originate from one sample, sequenced in a study of blood T cell repertoires in COVID-19. Data came from immunoSEQ multiplex PCR; TCRdb stores just in-frame clones and leaves some out. The sample carries approximately 530,000 clones, about 89% recorded once. Sequencing was carried out using peripheral blood. These receptors originate from a woman aged 45-59 years with COVID-19, enrolled during active disease.

The chain is built from TRBV11-2 and TRBJ2-1; no clear D. This CDR3 has 15 amino acids. Germline V lookup: CDR1 SGHAT, CDR2 FQNNGV. Trimming cost V 3 bases and J 0 bases, with 9 bases left between them. The CDR3, as DNA: TGTGCCAGCAGCTTTGGCAGCGACTCCTACAATGAGCAGTTCTTC. It translates to CASSFGSDSYNEQFF.

Note on this clone: The sample has other DNA sequences that encode this CDR3 too. The chain uses TRBV29-1 and TRBJ1-1; 10 nucleotides align to TRBD1. Germline assignment: CDR1 SQVTM and CDR2 ANQGSEA. V lost 7 bases and J lost 1; bases outside the gene matches: 3. The CDR3 has 13 residues. CDR3 coding DNA: TGCAGCGCTGGGGACAGGGGGAACACTGAAGCTTTCTTT. This sequence encodes CSAGDRGNTEAFF. The whole variable domain, filled in from reference TRBV29-1 and TRBJ1-1, reads SAVISQKPSRDICQRGTSLTIQCQVDSQVTMMFWYRQQPGQSLTLIATANQGSEATYESGFVIDKFPISRPNLTFSTLTVSNMSPEDSSIYLCSAGDRGNTEAFFGQGTRLTVV.

V gene TRBV29-1 combines with J gene TRBJ2-7; D gene ambiguous. Germline V lookup: CDR1 SQVTM, CDR2 ANQGSEA. The CDR3 is 13 residues long. The V gene lost 4 bases and the J gene lost 0 bases, with 10 bases spanning the gap. The CDR3 coding sequence is TGCAGCGTTGTCGTATCGAGCTCCTACGAGCAGTACTTC. It is translated as CSVVVSSSYEQYF.

The rearrangement uses TRBV5-5 and TRBJ1-2, with D hard to call. Germline CDR1 reads SGHKS; CDR2 reads YYEKEE (reference sequence). The CDR3 has 14 residues. Trimming pared 1 base from V and 4 bases from J, leaving 11 bases between. The CDR3, as DNA: TGTGCCAGCAGCTTGTGGGTGGGAGTCTATGGCTACACCTTC. Translating it yields CASSLWVGVYGYTF. The entire variable domain, with the rest obtained from reference TRBV5-5 and TRBJ1-2, is as follows: DAGVTQSPTHLIKTRGQQVTLRCSPISGHKSVSWYQQVLGQGPQFIFQYYEKEERGRGNFPDRFSARQFPNYSSELNVNALLLGDSALYLCASSLWVGVYGYTFGSGTRLTVV.

This chain uses TRBV7-9 with TRBJ2-2; TRBD1 might be the D (5 bases). The V gene's germline CDR1 is SEHNR and CDR2 FQNEAQ (reference sequence). This CDR3 is built from 14 residues. The V end lost 2 bases, the J end lost 5 bases, and 9 bases lay between the germline ends. The CDR3 reads CASSLKGDTGELFF. The CDR3 region has the DNA TGTGCCAGCAGCTTAAAAGGGGATACCGGGGAGCTGTTTTTT.